This TCR beta chain was recovered during a study of T-cell reconstitution after alpha-beta-depleted transplantation in children. General observations from the study: About two months after transplant, alpha-beta T cells reportedly came from several hundred expanded graft clones. Recipient T cells and thymic progenitors that survived were the source of the high TCRbeta diversity seen at day 60 in some patients. Most T-cell counts and diversity one year after the transplant came from T cells that were newly produced.

Library preparation (for TCRbeta) was performed with unique molecular identifiers. TCRdb itself ran the PCR reads through MiXCR, one entry per CDR3 protein. The repertoire holds about 600,000 distinct CDR3 sequences, 20% to 25% seen once, with over 12% in the top ten. V lost 2 bases and J lost 0; bases outside the gene matches: 12. Germline V CDR1 and CDR2: DFQATT, SNEGSKA (reference sequence). There are 17 residues in the CDR3. This clonotype has at least ten counts. The antigen is undetermined. The chain employs TRBV20-1 and TRBJ2-5; TRBD1 agrees at 7 bases. The input for sequencing was PBMCs, mostly from graft donor cells, taken 360 days after TCRalphabeta/CD19-depleted stem cell transplant. The receptor was derived from a boy under two years old who had a stem cell transplant for acute myeloid leukemia, so the T cells may come from the graft donor. DNA for the CDR3: TGCAGTGCTAGAAGCTGGGGGACAGCTGAGTACCAAGAGACCCAGTACTTC. Translating gives CSARSWGTAEYQETQYF.